Sequencing of this T cell receptor beta chain was carried out in a study of shared clonotypes between healthy human individuals. This clone has just a few counts. Its specificity is not known. The sample has other DNA sequences that encode this CDR3 too. Germline V gene data show CDR1 as SNHLY and CDR2 as FYNNEI. V shed 2 bases and J shed 3 bases, with 2 bases lying between them. CDR3 length: 11 amino acids. TCRdb's copy holds only in-frame clones and misses some; the assay was immunoSEQ multiplex PCR. In the table there are more than 2 million clones, roughly 95% of which are singletons. Study outcomes and limitations: Naive subsets, compared against memory subsets, generally had larger estimated richness values.

The rearrangement joins TRBV2 to TRBJ2-7; unclear D gene. The sequence was collected from a man aged 18 to 29 in good health. The sequencing sample was made of naive CD4+ T cells sorted from blood. Stated subset: CD45RA+ positively selected. The CDR3 here is CASSEFYEQYF. CDR3 sequence (DNA): TGTGCCAGCAGTGAATTCTACGAGCAGTACTTC.